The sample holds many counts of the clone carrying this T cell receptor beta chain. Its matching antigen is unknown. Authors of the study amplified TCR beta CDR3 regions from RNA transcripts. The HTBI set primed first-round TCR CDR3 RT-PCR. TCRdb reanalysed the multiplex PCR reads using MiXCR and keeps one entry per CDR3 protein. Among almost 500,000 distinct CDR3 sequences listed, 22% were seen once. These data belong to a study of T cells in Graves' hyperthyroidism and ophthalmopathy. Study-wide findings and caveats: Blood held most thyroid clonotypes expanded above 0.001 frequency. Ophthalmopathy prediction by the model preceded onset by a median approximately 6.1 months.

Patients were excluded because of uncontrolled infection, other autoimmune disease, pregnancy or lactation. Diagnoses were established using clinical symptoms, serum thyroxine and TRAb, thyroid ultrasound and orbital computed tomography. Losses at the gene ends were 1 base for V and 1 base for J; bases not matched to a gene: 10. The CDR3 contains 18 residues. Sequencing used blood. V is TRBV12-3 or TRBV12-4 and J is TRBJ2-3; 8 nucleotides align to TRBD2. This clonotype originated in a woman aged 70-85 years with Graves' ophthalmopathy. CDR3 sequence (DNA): TGTGCCAGCAGTTTAGTATCGAGCGGGAGTCGAGGCACAGATACGCAGTATTTT. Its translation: CASSLVSSGSRGTDTQYF.